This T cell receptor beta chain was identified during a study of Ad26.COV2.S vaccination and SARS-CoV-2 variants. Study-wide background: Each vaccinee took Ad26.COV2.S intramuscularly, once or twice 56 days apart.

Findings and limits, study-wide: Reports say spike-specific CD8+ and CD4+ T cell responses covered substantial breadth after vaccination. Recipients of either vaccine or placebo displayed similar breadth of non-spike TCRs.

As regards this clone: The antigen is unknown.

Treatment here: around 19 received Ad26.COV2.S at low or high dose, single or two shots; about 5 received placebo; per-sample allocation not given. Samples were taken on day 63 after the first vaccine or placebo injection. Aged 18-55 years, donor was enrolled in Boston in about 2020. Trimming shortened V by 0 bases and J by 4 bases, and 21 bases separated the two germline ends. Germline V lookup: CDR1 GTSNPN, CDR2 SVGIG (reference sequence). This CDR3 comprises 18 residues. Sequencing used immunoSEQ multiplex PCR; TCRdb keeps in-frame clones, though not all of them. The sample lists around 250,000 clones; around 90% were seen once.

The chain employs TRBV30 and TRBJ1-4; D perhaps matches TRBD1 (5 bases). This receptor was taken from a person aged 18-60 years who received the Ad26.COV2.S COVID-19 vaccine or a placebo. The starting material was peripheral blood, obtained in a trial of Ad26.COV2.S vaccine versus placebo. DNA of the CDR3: TGTGCCTGGAGTGTACAGAGGAGATCGAGCAGGGTTAATGAAAAACTGTTTTTT. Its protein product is CAWSVQRRSSRVNEKLFF.